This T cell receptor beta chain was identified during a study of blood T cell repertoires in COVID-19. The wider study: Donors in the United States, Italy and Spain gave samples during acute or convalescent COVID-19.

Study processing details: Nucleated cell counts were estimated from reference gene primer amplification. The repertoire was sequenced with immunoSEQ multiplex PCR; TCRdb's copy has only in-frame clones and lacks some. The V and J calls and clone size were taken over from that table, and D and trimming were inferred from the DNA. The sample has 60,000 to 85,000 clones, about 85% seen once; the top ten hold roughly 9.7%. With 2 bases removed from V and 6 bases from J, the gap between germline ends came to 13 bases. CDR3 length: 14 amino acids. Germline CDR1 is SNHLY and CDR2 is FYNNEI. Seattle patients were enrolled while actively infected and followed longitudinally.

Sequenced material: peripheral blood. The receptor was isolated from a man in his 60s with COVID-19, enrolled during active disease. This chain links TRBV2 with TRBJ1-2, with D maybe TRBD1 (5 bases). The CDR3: CASSELGQTHGYTF. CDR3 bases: TGTGCCAGCAGTGAATTGGGGCAGACCCATGGCTACACCTTC.